This T cell receptor (beta chain) originates from a study of T-cell memory formation after mild COVID-19. The CDR3 covers 16 residues. The V gene end was trimmed by 4 bases and the J gene end by 1 base; junction bases not matched to a gene: 9. Germline CDR1 SGHDT, CDR2 YYEEEE. TCRdb fed the 5' RACE reads into MiXCR, producing one record per CDR3 protein. The repertoire includes a few hundred thousand distinct CDR3 sequences, 8% to 10% of them detected once, and roughly 23% sits in the top ten. The V gene is TRBV5-6, the J gene TRBJ2-7, with 9 bases identical to TRBD1. Sequencing was carried out using PBMCs or a T cell subset sorted from them (not recorded which). The clonotype was recovered from a man aged 18 to 30 who had mild COVID-19 (a few samples of this study predate the infection). Cell type and time point are not known. CDR3 region: CASSRRGTGRSYEQYV. The CDR3 DNA follows: TGTGCCAGCAGCAGGAGGGGGACAGGGAGATCCTACGAGCAGTACGTC.